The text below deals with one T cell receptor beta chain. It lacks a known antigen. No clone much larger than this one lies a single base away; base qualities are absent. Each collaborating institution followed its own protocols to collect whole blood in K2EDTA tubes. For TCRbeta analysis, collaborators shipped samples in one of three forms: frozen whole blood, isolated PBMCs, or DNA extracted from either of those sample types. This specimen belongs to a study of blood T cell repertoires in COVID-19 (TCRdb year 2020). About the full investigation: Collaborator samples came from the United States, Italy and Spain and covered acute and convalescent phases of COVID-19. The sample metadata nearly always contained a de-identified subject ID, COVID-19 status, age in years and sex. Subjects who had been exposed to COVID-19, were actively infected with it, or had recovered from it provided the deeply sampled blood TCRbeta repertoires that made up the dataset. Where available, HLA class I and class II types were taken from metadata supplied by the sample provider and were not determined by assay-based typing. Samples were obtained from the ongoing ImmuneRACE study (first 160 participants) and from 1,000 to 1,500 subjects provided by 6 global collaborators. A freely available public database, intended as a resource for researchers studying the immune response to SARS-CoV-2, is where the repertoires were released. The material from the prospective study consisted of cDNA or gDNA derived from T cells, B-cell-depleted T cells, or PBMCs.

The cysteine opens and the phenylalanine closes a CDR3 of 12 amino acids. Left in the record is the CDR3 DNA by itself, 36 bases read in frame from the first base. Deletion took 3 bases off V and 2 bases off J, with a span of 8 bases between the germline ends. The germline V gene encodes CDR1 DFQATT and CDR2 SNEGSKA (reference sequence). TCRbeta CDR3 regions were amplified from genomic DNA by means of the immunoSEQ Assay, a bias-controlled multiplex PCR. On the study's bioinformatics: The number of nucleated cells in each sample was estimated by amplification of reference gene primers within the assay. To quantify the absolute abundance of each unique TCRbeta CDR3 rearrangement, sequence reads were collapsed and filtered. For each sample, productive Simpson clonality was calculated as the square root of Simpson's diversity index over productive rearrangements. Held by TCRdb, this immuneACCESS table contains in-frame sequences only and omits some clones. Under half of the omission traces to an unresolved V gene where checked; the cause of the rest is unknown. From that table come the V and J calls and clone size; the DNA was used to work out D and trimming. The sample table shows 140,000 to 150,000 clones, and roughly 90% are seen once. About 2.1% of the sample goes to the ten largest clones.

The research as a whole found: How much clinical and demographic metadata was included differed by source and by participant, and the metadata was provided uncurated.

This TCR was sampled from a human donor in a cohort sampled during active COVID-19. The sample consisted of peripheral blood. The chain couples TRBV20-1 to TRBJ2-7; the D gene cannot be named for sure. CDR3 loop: CSASLAAYEQYF. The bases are TGCAGTGCTAGTTTGGCTGCCTACGAGCAGTACTTC.